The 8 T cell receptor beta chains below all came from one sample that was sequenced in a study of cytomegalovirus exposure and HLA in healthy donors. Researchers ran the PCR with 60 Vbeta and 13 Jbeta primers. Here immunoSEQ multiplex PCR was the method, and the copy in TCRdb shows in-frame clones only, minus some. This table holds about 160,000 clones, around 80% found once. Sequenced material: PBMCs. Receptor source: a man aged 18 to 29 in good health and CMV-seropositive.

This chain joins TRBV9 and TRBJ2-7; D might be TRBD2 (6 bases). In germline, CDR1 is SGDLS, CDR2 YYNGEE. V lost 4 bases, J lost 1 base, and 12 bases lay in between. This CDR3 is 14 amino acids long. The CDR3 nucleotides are TGTGCCAGCAGCCCGGCGGGACTTTCCTACGAGCAGTACTTC. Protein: CASSPAGLSYEQYF.

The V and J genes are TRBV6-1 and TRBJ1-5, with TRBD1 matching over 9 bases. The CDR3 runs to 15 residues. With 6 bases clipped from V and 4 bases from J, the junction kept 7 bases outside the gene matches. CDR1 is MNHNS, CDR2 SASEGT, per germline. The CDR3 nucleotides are TGTGCCAGCAGGGGGACAGGGTATGGGAATCAGCCCCAGCATTTT. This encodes CASRGTGYGNQPQHF.

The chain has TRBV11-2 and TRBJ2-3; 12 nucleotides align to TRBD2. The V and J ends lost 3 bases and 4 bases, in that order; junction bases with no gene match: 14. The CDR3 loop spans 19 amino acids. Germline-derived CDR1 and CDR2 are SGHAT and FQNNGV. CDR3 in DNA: TGTGCCAGCAGCTTTGGAGGGTGGCTAGCGGGGGGGCATGCAGATACGCAGTATTTT. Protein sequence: CASSFGGWLAGGHADTQYF.

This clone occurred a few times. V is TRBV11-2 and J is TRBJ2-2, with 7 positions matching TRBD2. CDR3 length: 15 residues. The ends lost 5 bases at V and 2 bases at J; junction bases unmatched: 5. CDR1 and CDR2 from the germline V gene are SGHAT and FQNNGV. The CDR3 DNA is TGTGCCAGCAGCCCGGGGGGAGTAAACACCGGGGAGCTGTTTTTT. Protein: CASSPGGVNTGELFF.

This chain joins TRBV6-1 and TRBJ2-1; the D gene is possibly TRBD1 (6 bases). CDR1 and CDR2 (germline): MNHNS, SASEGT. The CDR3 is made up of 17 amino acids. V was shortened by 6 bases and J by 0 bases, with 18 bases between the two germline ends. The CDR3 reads CASREPGRGGSYNEQFF. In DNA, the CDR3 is TGTGCCAGCAGAGAACCGGGTCGAGGGGGCTCCTACAATGAGCAGTTCTTC.

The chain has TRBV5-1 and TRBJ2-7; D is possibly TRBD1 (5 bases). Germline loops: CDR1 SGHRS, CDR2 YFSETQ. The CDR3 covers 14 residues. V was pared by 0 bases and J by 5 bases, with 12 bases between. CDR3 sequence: CASSLEAGINEQYF. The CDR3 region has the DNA TGCGCCAGCAGCTTGGAAGCAGGGATCAACGAGCAGTACTTC.

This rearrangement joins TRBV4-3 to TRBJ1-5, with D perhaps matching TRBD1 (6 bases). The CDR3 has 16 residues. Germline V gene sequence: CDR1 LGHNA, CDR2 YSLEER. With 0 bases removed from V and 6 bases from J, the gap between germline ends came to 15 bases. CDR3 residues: CASSQDLEQGGQPQHF. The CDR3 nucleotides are TGCGCCAGCAGCCAAGATCTTGAACAGGGTGGTCAGCCCCAGCATTTT.

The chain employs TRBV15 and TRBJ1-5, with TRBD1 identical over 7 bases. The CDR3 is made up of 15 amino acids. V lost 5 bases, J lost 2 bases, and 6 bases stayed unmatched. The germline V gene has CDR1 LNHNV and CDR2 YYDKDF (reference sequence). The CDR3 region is CATSGGQIRNQPQHF. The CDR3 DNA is TGTGCCACCAGCGGGGGACAGATTCGCAATCAGCCCCAGCATTTT.